The 20 T cell receptor beta chains below all came from one sample that was sequenced in a study of CD8 T cells in Susac syndrome. RNA amounts of roughly 0.45 to 1 ug underwent reverse transcription with random hexamers. TCRdb itself ran the immunoSEQ multiplex PCR reads through MiXCR, one entry per CDR3 protein. The sample holds a few hundred thousand distinct CDR3 sequences, 85% seen once. The sample taken for sequencing was CD8+ T cells from PBMCs. These receptors were taken from a human donor with multiple sclerosis.

This rearrangement joins TRBV3-1 to TRBJ2-7; a weak D match, TRBD1 (6 bases). This CDR3 is 14 amino acids long. CDR1 is LGHDT, CDR2 YNNKEL, per germline (reference sequence). Deletions cut 4 bases from V and 4 bases from J, with 14 bases between. The CDR3 DNA follows: TGTGCCAGCAGCCCACAGGGTTACGGATACGAGCAGTACTTC. This translates into CASSPQGYGYEQYF.

The V and J genes are TRBV11-3 and TRBJ2-1; 8 bases are shared with TRBD1. The CDR3 has 15 amino acids. The J segment lost 8 bases and the V segment lost 1 base, leaving 7 bases of the junction unmatched. The germline gives CDR1 SGHNT, CDR2 YENEEA. The DNA of the CDR3 is TGTGCCAGCAGCTTAGGGACAGGGACCGGCGATGAGCAGTTCTTC. Its protein product is CASSLGTGTGDEQFF.

There are a few counts of this clonotype. The rearrangement uses TRBV10-1 and TRBJ2-5; D is possibly TRBD1 or TRBD2 (5 bases each). Germline V CDR1 and CDR2: WNHNN, SYGVQD (reference sequence). This CDR3 is built from 13 residues. Trimming pared 8 bases from V and 3 bases from J, leaving 13 bases between. CDR3 in DNA: TGCGCCAGCTCCGGGACGGATAAAGAGACCCAGTACTTC. The encoded protein is CASSGTDKETQYF.

The gene calls are TRBV5-1 and TRBJ1-1; 8 bases are shared with TRBD1. Germline trimming cut 1 base from V and 1 base from J; bases unmatched to any gene: 6. This CDR3 has 16 amino acids. Per germline, CDR1 SGHRS and CDR2 YFSETQ. The CDR3: CASSLHMTGANTEAFF. Here the CDR3 DNA reads TGCGCCAGCAGCTTGCATATGACAGGGGCGAACACTGAAGCTTTCTTT.

The chain joins TRBV5-1 to TRBJ1-6, with TRBD1 as a possible D gene (5 bases). With 2 bases removed from V and 9 bases from J, the gap between germline ends came to 15 bases. The CDR3 spans 15 residues. The germline gives CDR1 SGHRS, CDR2 YFSETQ. The CDR3 sequence: CASSFHTDSPSPLHF. Written as DNA, the CDR3 is TGCGCCAGCAGCTTCCATACAGACAGTCCTTCACCCCTCCACTTT.

V is TRBV5-6 and J is TRBJ1-1; TRBD1 matches 7 bases. Trimming removed 0 bases from V and 5 bases from J; junction bases left unmatched: 7. The germline V gene has CDR1 SGHDT and CDR2 YYEEEE. The CDR3 sequence is 15 residues long. CDR3 residues: CASSLEDRVITEAFF. In nucleotides, the CDR3 is TGTGCCAGCAGCTTGGAAGACAGGGTAATTACTGAAGCTTTCTTT.

The chain recombines TRBV12-3 or TRBV12-4 with TRBJ2-1, with D hard to call. The CDR3 covers 13 residues. V lost 6 bases to trimming and J lost 0 bases, with 6 bases between them. The CDR3 region has the DNA TGTGCCAGCAGACACCTCTCCTACAATGAGCAGTTCTTC. Protein product: CASRHLSYNEQFF.

This clonotype has a single count. The V call is TRBV6-1, the J call TRBJ1-2; D remains unclear. This CDR3 is built from 11 residues. In germline, CDR1 is MNHNS, CDR2 SASEGT. Trimming took 1 base from V and 8 from J, leaving 5 bases between them. For the CDR3, the DNA is TGTGCCAGCAGTGAAGGGGGAGGCTACACCTTC. The encoded protein is CASSEGGGYTF.

The gene calls are TRBV20-1 and TRBJ1-1, with 8 bases identical to TRBD1. Trimming cost V 5 bases and J 0 bases; bases outside gene matches: 8. The CDR3 consists of 15 residues. Germline V gene sequence: CDR1 DFQATT, CDR2 SNEGSKA (reference sequence). CDR3: CSAPPRTGMNTEAFF. CDR3 coding DNA: TGCAGTGCTCCTCCGAGGACAGGGATGAACACTGAAGCTTTCTTT.

V gene TRBV7-9 combines with J gene TRBJ2-6; D unresolved. Germline lookup yields CDR1 SEHNR and CDR2 FQNEAQ (reference sequence). The CDR3 covers 17 residues. Trimming pared 2 bases from V and 4 bases from J, leaving 15 bases between. As DNA, the CDR3 is TGTGCCAGCAGCTTAAACTCTCTGGGATGGGGGGCCAACGTCCTGACTTTC. This encodes CASSLNSLGWGANVLTF.

The CDR3 sequence is CASTLQSSYNSPLHF. DNA of the CDR3: TGTGCCAGCACCCTACAGAGCTCCTATAATTCACCCCTCCACTTT. V usage is TRBV27 and J usage is TRBJ1-6; no clear D gene. This CDR3 spans 15 amino acids. V was pared by 7 bases and J by 0 bases, with 10 bases between. Per germline, CDR1 MNHEY and CDR2 SMNVEV (reference sequence).

The rearrangement uses TRBV4-1 and TRBJ2-2; D gene ambiguous. The germline V gene encodes CDR1 MGHRA and CDR2 YSYEKL. The CDR3 contains 16 residues. V lost 5 bases, J lost 4 bases, and 17 bases lay in between. The CDR3 DNA reads as TGCGCCAGCAGCGCCCTCGGACGAGAGAGCACCGGGGAGCTGTTTTTT. Residues: CASSALGRESTGELFF.

The chain combines TRBV27 with TRBJ1-1, with D hard to call. CDR3 length: 16 residues. The V gene's germline CDR1 is MNHEY and CDR2 SMNVEV (reference sequence). Between the trimmed V and J ends, which lost 5 bases and 0 bases, there was a span of 16 bases. CDR3 in amino acids: CASSRDLDGMNTEAFF. CDR3 nucleotide sequence: TGTGCCAGCAGTAGAGACCTGGACGGGATGAACACTGAAGCTTTCTTT.

The rearrangement uses TRBV6-2 or TRBV6-3 and TRBJ2-5, with TRBD1 as a possible D gene (6 bases). Trimming stripped 0 bases from V and 4 bases from J, with 18 bases between. The germline CDR1 and CDR2 sequences are MNHEY and SVGEGT. The CDR3 spans 17 residues. CDR3 amino acids: CASSYSRSQGMAETQYF. The CDR3 DNA reads as TGTGCCAGCAGTTACTCGAGGTCTCAGGGGATGGCAGAGACCCAGTACTTC.

The rearrangement joins TRBV27 to TRBJ2-1; 13 positions agree with TRBD2. V was clipped by 7 bases and J by 8 bases; unmatched bases: 8. Per the germline V gene, CDR1 is MNHEY and CDR2 is SMNVEV (reference sequence). The CDR3 is 15 residues long. The chain's CDR3 is CASTTGTSGNHEQFF. The DNA for the CDR3 is TGTGCCAGCACAACCGGGACTAGCGGGAACCATGAGCAGTTCTTC.

The V gene is TRBV12-3 or TRBV12-4, the J gene TRBJ1-5; D is perhaps TRBD1 (6 bases). The CDR3 extends over 14 amino acids. Trimming pared 6 bases from V and 6 bases from J, leaving 15 bases between. The CDR3 loop reads CASRQDSLIQPQHF. In nucleotides, the CDR3 is TGTGCCAGCAGACAGGACAGCCTCATTCAGCCCCAGCATTTT.

The V and J genes are TRBV2 and TRBJ1-1; 7 bases map to TRBD1. Germline trimming cut 7 bases from V and 8 bases from J; bases unmatched to any gene: 7. The CDR3 runs 12 residues. The germline gives CDR1 SNHLY, CDR2 FYNNEI. CDR3 residues: CASTGTVGEAFF. In nucleotides, the CDR3 is TGTGCCAGCACTGGGACAGTGGGGGAAGCTTTCTTT.

The J gene is TRBJ1-3, the V gene TRBV30; D unresolved. Deletions cut 1 base from V and 8 bases from J, with 12 bases between. The CDR3 has 13 amino acids. Per germline, CDR1 GTSNPN and CDR2 SVGIG (reference sequence). This CDR3 is CAWSAYTGDTIYF. In DNA, the CDR3 is TGTGCCTGGAGTGCGTATACGGGAGACACCATATATTTT.

The J gene is TRBJ2-2, the V gene TRBV19; D unclear. Germline V lookup: CDR1 LNHDA, CDR2 SQIVND (reference sequence). The CDR3 totals 12 residues. Trimming pared 3 bases from V and 8 bases from J, leaving 7 bases between. This chain's CDR3 is CASSIVSGELFF. The DNA of the CDR3 is TGTGCCAGTAGTATTGTGTCTGGGGAGCTGTTTTTT.

This chain links TRBV20-1 with TRBJ2-5; D is undetermined. The CDR3 extends over 13 amino acids. The germline gives CDR1 DFQATT, CDR2 SNEGSKA (reference sequence). CDR3 amino acids: CSASFGPQETQYF. The CDR3 DNA reads TGCAGCGCCTCGTTCGGGCCCCAAGAGACCCAGTACTTC.